This T cell receptor (beta chain) comes out of a study of cytotoxic CD8 clonotypes in ibrutinib-treated CLL (dated by TCRdb to about 2021). About the full investigation: In this cohort, approximately 15 patients were treatment-naive and ten to twelve were relapsed/refractory, while roughly 17 had unmutated IGHV. Responses were partial in 24 patients and complete in 2; after median approximately 5.5 years follow-up, about 14 stayed in remission and some twelve progressed. Response samples were obtained after a median of about 13 months of treatment, with a range of roughly 6 to 36 months. An average of around 260,000 productive templates and 94,082 productive rearrangements was obtained per sample. Cryopreserved peripheral blood mononuclear cells were obtained before treatment, at response, and at either sustained remission or disease progression. Longitudinal samples were obtainable from about 30% of the roughly 86 participants in the trial. On the study overall, not on this receptor specifically: At baseline, clonality was higher than in age-matched healthy donors and showed a strong correlation with circulating CD8+ T-cell counts. Public clonotypes were rare and either contracted or stayed stable during treatment, and the rise in clonality at ibrutinib response reflected the expansion of private clonotypes. An increase in clonality was observed at ibrutinib response, with clonality remaining stable during sustained remission and falling back toward baseline at progression. Sampling times were not matched between sustained-remission and progressing patients, and lymph node repertoires were not studied.

A note on this clone: Its antigen remains unidentified. There are no base qualities to consult, and no much larger clone falls within one base.

CDR1 and CDR2 are read off the germline V gene (reference sequence) as MNHEY and SMNVEV. V sheds 6 bases and J sheds 7 bases, leaving 16 bases between their ends. Reading from cysteine to phenylalanine, the CDR3 counts 13 amino acids. CDR3 DNA only is kept here, 39 bases in frame from base 1. The goal of deep resolution MiSeq sequencing was a depth between 1 in 1 million and 1 in 200,000 T cells, and coverage averaged 10x per clonotype. TCR beta libraries were generated with the immunoSEQ hsTCRB Kit. Per the authors' processing: Data were analyzed with ImmunoSEQ Data Assistant and ImmunoSEQ Analyzer, with V, D and J genes assigned per IMGT definitions. Clonality, which ranges from 0 to 1, was calculated as one minus the normalized Shannon entropy of productive rearrangement frequencies. Only overrepresented clonotypes making up at least 0.05% of each patient's repertoire were included in the public clonotype analysis. Some 14 age-matched healthy donor repertoires from immuneACCESS served as clonality controls. Not all clones reach the TCRdb copy of this immuneACCESS table, which keeps in-frame sequences only. Checked studies attribute under half of the gap to unresolved V genes and leave the rest unexplained. The DNA was the basis for D and trimming; V, J and clone size are from that table. The sample has about 34,000 clones on record, about 70% of them singletons. The ten largest clones capture 28% of the sample.

For TCR beta library preparation, 1.5 to 2 micrograms of genomic DNA was extracted from cryopreserved PBMCs. Longitudinal blood samples from CLL patients on ibrutinib monotherapy underwent high-throughput TCR beta sequencing. The patients took part in an open-label, single-center phase 2 trial of ibrutinib monotherapy. The sample in question was PBMCs, obtained before ibrutinib treatment. This TCR derives from a human donor with chronic lymphocytic leukemia. The rearranged chain carries TRBV27 and TRBJ2-7; TRBD2 is a possible D gene, resting on 5 matching bases. The CDR3 region has the sequence CASSPDSTREQYF. The DNA is TGTGCCAGCAGCCCGGACTCTACGCGGGAGCAGTACTTC.